This TCR beta chain was recovered during a study of blood T cell repertoires in COVID-19. Study as a whole: Researchers got acute and convalescent COVID-19 samples from the United States, Italy and Spain. T cells, B-cell-depleted T cells, or PBMCs supplied cDNA or gDNA.

Per the original data handling: Nucleated cell counts were estimated from reference gene primer amplification. Clones were read by immunoSEQ multiplex PCR, and TCRdb kept only the in-frame ones, dropping some. That table gives V, J and clone size, and the DNA gave D and trimming. The table shows around 310,000 clones, with roughly 90% occurring only once. The CDR3 is made up of 15 amino acids. V shed 2 bases and J shed 6 bases, with 15 bases lying between them. Germline V lookup: CDR1 LGHDT, CDR2 YNNKEL (reference sequence). The chain is built from TRBV3-1 (or the pseudogene TRBV3-2) and TRBJ2-3, with D hard to call. Input material: peripheral blood. This TCR was sampled from a woman aged 60 to 75 with acute or convalescent COVID-19. The CDR3 DNA follows: TGTGCCAGCAGCCAACCGGGTCACCTCCGGGATACGCAGTATTTT. Its protein product is CASSQPGHLRDTQYF.